The 17 T cell receptor beta chains below come from one sample, sequenced in a study of identical twins. TCRdb recomputed calls from the 5' RACE reads with MiXCR, one row per CDR3 protein. The sample lists 1.5 million to 2 million distinct CDR3 sequences; around 33% were seen once. Sequencing was performed on cord blood. The receptors were sampled from a newborn girl in good health.

About this clonotype: A read error may produce the germline difference seen at one junction end. CDR3 DNA sequence: TGTGCCGGCAGTGACAGGCAGGGGAACTATGGCTACACCTTC. Translating it yields CAGSDRQGNYGYTF. This chain joins TRBV6-1 and TRBJ1-2, with D possibly TRBD1 on 6 matching bases. Germline-derived CDR1 and CDR2 are MNHNS and SASEGT. This CDR3 contains 14 residues.

The V gene is TRBV4-2, the J gene TRBJ2-1; 10 positions match TRBD2. Trimming removed 3 bases from V and 11 bases from J; junction bases left unmatched: 10. This CDR3 is built from 15 residues. Germline V lookup: CDR1 LGHNA, CDR2 YNFKEQ. CDR3 amino acids: CASSQLSGTSAQQFF. In nucleotides, the CDR3 is TGTGCCAGCAGCCAGCTATCCGGGACTAGCGCCCAGCAGTTCTTC.

The CDR3 DNA follows: TGCAGTGCTAGAGACCCTAAGCTAGCGGCTTTCACTGATACGCAGTATTTT. This encodes CSARDPKLAAFTDTQYF. This chain joins TRBV20-1 and TRBJ2-3; 7 bases are a match to TRBD2. Losses at the gene ends were 0 bases for V and 6 bases for J; bases not matched to a gene: 15. This CDR3 is built from 17 residues. CDR1 is DFQATT and CDR2 is SNEGSKA in the germline V gene (reference sequence).

Note on this clonotype: A read error may produce the germline difference seen at one junction end. V and J are TRBV12-3 or TRBV12-4 and TRBJ1-3; 7 nucleotides align to TRBD1. This CDR3 has 14 amino acids. CDR3 nucleotide sequence: TGTGCCGGCAGTGACAGGGATGCTGGAAACACCATATATTTT. The encoded protein is CAGSDRDAGNTIYF.

This chain uses TRBV4-1 with TRBJ2-2; 12 bases align to TRBD2. The junction had 8 bases not matched to a gene; V was cut back by 1 base and J by 5 bases. Germline V gives CDR1 MGHRA, CDR2 YSYEKL. This CDR3 is 18 amino acids long. DNA of the CDR3: TGCGCCAGCAGCCAAGGCCCTAGCGGGAGGGCCAATACCGGGGAGCTGTTTTTT. Residues: CASSQGPSGRANTGELFF.

This chain uses TRBV15 with TRBJ2-1; tentatively, D is TRBD2 (6 bases). The germline V gene has CDR1 LNHNV and CDR2 YYDKDF (reference sequence). CDR3 length equals 19 residues. The germline V and J ends were trimmed by 3 bases and 0 bases, with 21 bases remaining between them. CDR3 region: CATSSPVGTSISSYNEQFF. The CDR3 DNA reads TGTGCCACCAGCAGCCCCGTTGGTACTAGCATCAGCTCCTACAATGAGCAGTTCTTC.

A note on this clonotype: This sequence may be a read error, since a much larger clone differs from it by one base. The rearrangement uses TRBV4-2 and TRBJ2-3; 9 bases line up with TRBD2. The CDR3 loop spans 16 amino acids. The germline V gene has CDR1 LGHNA and CDR2 YNFKEQ. The CDR3 protein is CASSQDQAGGTGTQYF. CDR3 coding DNA: TGTGCCAGCAGCCAAGATCAAGCGGGAGGAACAGGTACGCAGTATTTT.

This clonotype came up a few times. V is TRBV14 and J is TRBJ2-2, with 10 positions matching TRBD2. The CDR3 consists of 16 residues. V shed 4 bases, J shed 4 bases, and the junction held 6 bases outside the gene matches. Germline values: CDR1 SGHDN, CDR2 FVKESK. The CDR3 nucleotides read TGTGCCAGCAGCCCTCCGGGACTAGCGAGCACCGGGGAGCTGTTTTTT. It encodes CASSPPGLASTGELFF.

The CDR3 DNA sequence: TGTGCCAGCAGTTGGGACTCCCTTGAGACCCAGTACTTC. It specifies CASSWDSLETQYF. V usage is TRBV6-6 and J usage is TRBJ2-4, with D maybe TRBD2 (6 bases). The J call could be wrong; TRBJ2-5 is a better fit for the DNA end. This CDR3 has 13 amino acids. Germline V CDR1 and CDR2: MNHNY, SVGAGI (reference sequence).

This clonotype was seen just once. V usage is TRBV24-1 and J usage is TRBJ2-1, with D possibly matching TRBD1 (6 bases). The DNA matches TRBJ2-7 better at its end, which makes the J call doubtful. The CDR3 loop spans 12 amino acids. Germline V CDR1 and CDR2: KGHDR, SFDVKD. CDR3 bases: TGTGCCACCAACCATCAGGGGAATGAGCAGTACTTC. It is translated as CATNHQGNEQYF.

This chain connects TRBV10-3 to TRBJ1-1; 7 bases align to TRBD1. V was clipped by 4 bases and J by 1 base; unmatched bases: 15. Germline values: CDR1 ENHRY, CDR2 SYGVKD. This CDR3 has 18 residues. CDR3 coding DNA: TGTGCCATCAGTGGGCACGGGACAGTTGGGGACACGAACACTGAAGCTTTCTTT. This gives the protein CAISGHGTVGDTNTEAFF.

This chain uses TRBV20-1 with TRBJ1-5; weak D call: TRBD1 (6 bases). Looked up from germline, CDR1 is DFQATT and CDR2 is SNEGSKA (reference sequence). CDR3 length: 13 residues. V lost 6 bases and J 4 bases, leaving 13 bases between the germline ends. The CDR3 coding sequence is TGCAGTGCGAGCCGGGACATTAATCAGCCCCAGCATTTT. Its translation is CSASRDINQPQHF.

J is TRBJ2-2 and V is TRBV12-3 or TRBV12-4; D gene ambiguous. The germline V and J ends were trimmed by 7 bases and 6 bases, with 9 bases remaining between them. The CDR3 consists of 12 residues. The CDR3 DNA reads TGTGCCAGCATCAACCGGCCCGGGGAGCTGTTTTTT. Protein product: CASINRPGELFF.

The chain is built from TRBV11-3 and TRBJ1-2; D is ambiguous. The CDR3 loop spans 15 amino acids. CDR1 SGHNT and CDR2 YENEEA come from the germline V gene. V dropped 4 bases and J dropped 3 bases, with 15 bases sitting between them. CDR3 loop: CASSSSDGLHYGYTF. CDR3 bases: TGTGCCAGCAGCTCGTCGGATGGGCTCCACTATGGCTACACCTTC.

This clonotype has a handful of counts. In nucleotides, the CDR3 is TGCAGTGCAAATACCGGGACTAGCGGAAACAATGAGCAGTTCTTC. It specifies CSANTGTSGNNEQFF. The chain employs TRBV20-1 and TRBJ2-1; the match to TRBD2 covers 11 bases. The V and J ends lost 6 bases and 5 bases, in that order; junction bases with no gene match: 9. Per the germline V gene, CDR1 is DFQATT and CDR2 is SNEGSKA (reference sequence). The CDR3 is 15 residues long.

This clonotype showed up just once. The chain joins TRBV3-1 to TRBJ1-1; 9 bases are shared with TRBD1. Germline CDR1 and CDR2: LGHDT and YNNKEL (reference sequence). This CDR3 has 16 residues. Trimming removed 4 bases from V and 3 bases from J; junction bases left unmatched: 9. CDR3 in DNA: TGTGCCAGCAGCCCCCGGGACAGGGCTGGGTACACTGAAGCTTTCTTT. Its protein product is CASSPRDRAGYTEAFF.

This clonotype came up many times. In DNA form, the CDR3 reads TGCGCCAGCAGCTCAAAAACAGGGAGTAAGACCCAGTACTTC. Translation gives CASSSKTGSKTQYF. The J gene is TRBJ2-5, the V gene TRBV5-1, with TRBD1 as a possible D gene (6 bases). V was pared by 3 bases and J by 6 bases, with 15 bases between. The CDR3 spans 14 residues. Looked up from germline, CDR1 is SGHRS and CDR2 is YFSETQ.